This TCR beta chain is drawn from a study of cytomegalovirus exposure and HLA in healthy donors. Study-wide results and caveats: It was confirmed in vitro that a few of the CMV-associated chains were specific for CMV antigens. The study recorded fewer than 200 TCR beta chains that were cytomegalovirus-associated.

Concerning this clone itself: The antigen is unknown.

Germline V CDR1 and CDR2: LGHNA, YSLEER. V was clipped by 1 base and J by 2 bases, with 5 bases between them. This CDR3 spans 13 amino acids. Libraries were prepared by immunoSEQ multiplex PCR; TCRdb keeps only in-frame clonotypes and omits some of them. The sample gives 85,000 to 120,000 clones, over 85% of which show up once; approximately 1% is in the top ten. The sample was PBMCs. This clonotype was sampled from a woman under 30 in good health and CMV-seronegative. The chain employs TRBV4-3 and TRBJ2-5, with D unresolved. The CDR3: CASSQGIQETQYF. The DNA for the CDR3 is TGCGCCAGCAGCCAAGGTATACAAGAGACCCAGTACTTC.